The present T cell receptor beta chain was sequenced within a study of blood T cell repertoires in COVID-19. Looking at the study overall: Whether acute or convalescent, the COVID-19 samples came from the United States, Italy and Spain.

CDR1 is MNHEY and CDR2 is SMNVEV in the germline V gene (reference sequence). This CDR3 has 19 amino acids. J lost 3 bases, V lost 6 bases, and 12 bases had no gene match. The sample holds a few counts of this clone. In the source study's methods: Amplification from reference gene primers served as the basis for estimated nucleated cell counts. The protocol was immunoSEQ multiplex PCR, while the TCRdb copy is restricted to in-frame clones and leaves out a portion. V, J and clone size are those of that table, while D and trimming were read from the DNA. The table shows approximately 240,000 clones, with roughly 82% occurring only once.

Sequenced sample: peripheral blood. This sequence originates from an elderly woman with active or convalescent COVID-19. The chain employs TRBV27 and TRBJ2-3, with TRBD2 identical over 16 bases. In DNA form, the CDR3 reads TGTGCCAGCAGCCCCCCGTCGGGACTAGCGGGAGGGCCGACAGATACGCAGTATTTT. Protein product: CASSPPSGLAGGPTDTQYF.